This is a list of T cell receptor beta chains from one sample in a study of blood T cell repertoires in COVID-19. Assay: immunoSEQ multiplex PCR; the TCRdb copy retains only in-frame clones and omits some. The data show around 300,000 clones, nearly 90% seen once. The source material was PBMCs or T cells enriched from blood (not recorded which). These receptors were collected from a woman younger than 30 with acute COVID-19. Both conserved end residues are part of each CDR3. Fields, in order: CDR3 DNA, CDR3 protein, J gene, V gene, clone size, D gene. D genes are given only for firm matches. Clone size is not always given. Where it is, it says once, few, many or a class for expanded clones.

cdr3_nt: TGTGCCAGTAGTATAGGGGGACAGGGACCCTACGAGCAGTACTTC
cdr3_aa: CASSIGGQGPYEQYF
j_call: TRBJ2-7
v_call: TRBV19
clone_size: .
d_call: TRBD1

cdr3_nt: TGCGCCAGCAGTGAGTCGTCCAGATACGAGCAGTACTTC
cdr3_aa: CASSESSRYEQYF
j_call: TRBJ2-7
v_call: TRBV10-2
clone_size: .
d_call: .

cdr3_nt: TGCGCCAGCAGCCAAGAAGCGCTGGGGGCGGGTGAGCAGTTCTTC
cdr3_aa: CASSQEALGAGEQFF
j_call: TRBJ2-1
v_call: TRBV4-3
clone_size: .
d_call: .

cdr3_nt: TGTGCCGGACGTAAAGGGGTCACCGGGGAGCTGTTTTTT
cdr3_aa: CAGRKGVTGELFF
j_call: TRBJ2-2
v_call: TRBV12-3/TRBV12-4
clone_size: once
d_call: .

cdr3_nt: TGTGCCAGCAGTAGGGACACCGTCTACGAGCAGTACTTC
cdr3_aa: CASSRDTVYEQYF
j_call: TRBJ2-7
v_call: TRBV6-5
clone_size: once
d_call: .

cdr3_nt: TGCGCCAGCAGCCCCGGGCCTAGCGGCGCGAACACCGGGGAGCTGTTTTTT
cdr3_aa: CASSPGPSGANTGELFF
j_call: TRBJ2-2
v_call: TRBV5-1
clone_size: .
d_call: TRBD2

cdr3_nt: TGCAGCGCCGGAAGTCCTAGCGGGAGGAATGAGCAGTTCTTC
cdr3_aa: CSAGSPSGRNEQFF
j_call: TRBJ2-1
v_call: TRBV29-1
clone_size: .
d_call: TRBD2

cdr3_nt: TGTGCCACCAGACTCGGAGCACTCGTTGGCGGGGAGCTGTTTTTT
cdr3_aa: CATRLGALVGGELFF
j_call: TRBJ2-2
v_call: TRBV15
clone_size: .
d_call: .

cdr3_nt: TGTGCCAGCAGTTTACGGACAGGGATTATAGTTCGGGAGCAGTACTTC
cdr3_aa: CASSLRTGIIVREQYF
j_call: TRBJ2-7
v_call: TRBV28
clone_size: .
d_call: TRBD1

cdr3_nt: TGTGCCAGCAAACAAACTCGGGACAGGGGGCATAGCAATCAGCCCCAGCATTTT
cdr3_aa: CASKQTRDRGHSNQPQHF
j_call: TRBJ1-5
v_call: TRBV25-1
clone_size: .
d_call: TRBD1

cdr3_nt: TGTGCCAGCAGTCAACGAAGCGGGAGGCTCTACGAGCAGTACTTC
cdr3_aa: CASSQRSGRLYEQYF
j_call: TRBJ2-7
v_call: TRBV28
clone_size: .
d_call: TRBD2

cdr3_nt: TGTGCCAGCAGCCAACAGGGGACGGGGAGCACTGAAGCTTTCTTT
cdr3_aa: CASSQQGTGSTEAFF
j_call: TRBJ1-1
v_call: TRBV5-5
clone_size: few
d_call: TRBD1

cdr3_nt: TGTGCCAGCAGCCAAACAGGAGCGGGAGTTAGTAATGAGCAGTTCTTC
cdr3_aa: CASSQTGAGVSNEQFF
j_call: TRBJ2-1
v_call: TRBV3-1/TRBV3-2
clone_size: .
d_call: TRBD2

cdr3_nt: TGTGCCAGCAGCGAGCGGGAGTTCTATGAGCAGTTCTTC
cdr3_aa: CASSEREFYEQFF
j_call: TRBJ2-1
v_call: TRBV12-3/TRBV12-4
clone_size: .
d_call: TRBD2

cdr3_nt: TGTGCCAGCAGCTTAGCTACTGGTTTAGCTCAGCCCCAGCATTTT
cdr3_aa: CASSLATGLAQPQHF
j_call: TRBJ1-5
v_call: TRBV7-8
clone_size: .
d_call: .

cdr3_nt: TGTGCCAGCAGCAGAGATAGCGGGAGGGCTGGAGAGACCCAGTACTTC
cdr3_aa: CASSRDSGRAGETQYF
j_call: TRBJ2-5
v_call: TRBV7-2
clone_size: once
d_call: TRBD2

cdr3_nt: TGTGCCAGCAGCTTAGTACAGGGACAGGGTCGTAGTAGCTACACCTTC
cdr3_aa: CASSLVQGQGRSSYTF
j_call: TRBJ1-2
v_call: TRBV7-8
clone_size: .
d_call: TRBD1

cdr3_nt: TGTGCCAGCAGCTTCGGCAGGGATCAGCCCCAGCATTTT
cdr3_aa: CASSFGRDQPQHF
j_call: TRBJ1-5
v_call: TRBV5-8
clone_size: .
d_call: .

cdr3_nt: TGTGCCAGCTCACGGACAAATGAGCAGTTCTTC
cdr3_aa: CASSRTNEQFF
j_call: TRBJ2-1
v_call: TRBV18
clone_size: .
d_call: .

cdr3_nt: TGCGCCAGCAGCCCCGACAGGGGGCCCACCGGGGAGCTGTTTTTT
cdr3_aa: CASSPDRGPTGELFF
j_call: TRBJ2-2
v_call: TRBV4-1
clone_size: .
d_call: TRBD1

cdr3_nt: TGTGCCAGCAGCTCCGGGTGGGCCGGGGAGCTGTTTTTT
cdr3_aa: CASSSGWAGELFF
j_call: TRBJ2-2
v_call: TRBV9
clone_size: .
d_call: .

cdr3_nt: TGTGCCAGCAGTCCAGGACAGGGGACCTACGAGCAGTACTTC
cdr3_aa: CASSPGQGTYEQYF
j_call: TRBJ2-7
v_call: TRBV27
clone_size: .
d_call: TRBD1

cdr3_nt: TGTGCCAGCTCACCATCGGGGATCACAGGGACCCGGAGCACAGATACGCAGTATTTT
cdr3_aa: CASSPSGITGTRSTDTQYF
j_call: TRBJ2-3
v_call: TRBV18
clone_size: .
d_call: .

cdr3_nt: TGCGCCAGCAGCCAAGTAAGGGGCCCCCACCCAGATACGCAGTATTTT
cdr3_aa: CASSQVRGPHPDTQYF
j_call: TRBJ2-3
v_call: TRBV4-1
clone_size: .
d_call: .

cdr3_nt: TGTGCCACCAGCAGTAGTCAGAACACTGAAGCTTTCTTT
cdr3_aa: CATSSSQNTEAFF
j_call: TRBJ1-1
v_call: TRBV15
clone_size: .
d_call: .

cdr3_nt: TGCAGCGTCCGGAAGCTAGCGGGAGCAGATACGCAGTATTTT
cdr3_aa: CSVRKLAGADTQYF
j_call: TRBJ2-3
v_call: TRBV29-1
clone_size: .
d_call: TRBD2

cdr3_nt: TGTGCCAGCAGCTCCCGGACTAGCGGGAGGGCCTACAATGAGCAGTTCTTC
cdr3_aa: CASSSRTSGRAYNEQFF
j_call: TRBJ2-1
v_call: TRBV7-6
clone_size: .
d_call: TRBD2